These 5 T cell receptor beta chains originate from one sample sequenced in a study of T cell responses to AZD1222 COVID-19 vaccine. Sequencing used immunoSEQ multiplex PCR; TCRdb keeps in-frame clones, though not all of them. The profile shows approximately 90,000 clones, more than 80% of them singletons. Sequencing was performed on peripheral blood, taken on day 0 of AZD1222 vaccination. The receptors stem from an adult in good health.

The chain links TRBV6-5 to TRBJ1-1; D is perhaps TRBD1 (5 bases). The germline V gene encodes CDR1 MNHEY and CDR2 SVGAGI. The CDR3 consists of 15 residues. Trimming cost V 7 bases and J 0 bases, with 15 bases left between them. CDR3 bases: TGTGCCAGCATATTGGTGGGACTGATGAACACTGAAGCTTTCTTT. Encoded protein: CASILVGLMNTEAFF.

This chain joins TRBV19 and TRBJ1-1; TRBD1 aligns across 10 bases. Germline-derived CDR1 and CDR2 are LNHDA and SQIVND (reference sequence). Unmatched junction bases numbered 9, after V lost 5 bases and J lost 3 bases. This CDR3 spans 16 amino acids. CDR3 sequence reads: CASSPRTGGQDTEAFF. DNA for the CDR3: TGTGCCAGTAGTCCGAGGACAGGGGGTCAGGACACTGAAGCTTTCTTT.

The V gene is TRBV10-2, the J gene TRBJ2-7, with D maybe TRBD1 (6 bases). The germline V gene encodes CDR1 WSHSY and CDR2 SAAADI. V was trimmed by 4 bases and J by 9 bases, leaving 10 bases between them. This CDR3 is 11 amino acids long. CDR3 bases: TGCGCCAGCAGTGCGGACAGCGGGCAGTACTTC. Protein product: CASSADSGQYF.

The chain combines TRBV9 with TRBJ1-3; D is perhaps TRBD1 (6 bases). Germline-derived CDR1 and CDR2 are SGDLS and YYNGEE. The V and J ends lost 4 bases and 3 bases respectively, with 20 bases between them. CDR3 length: 17 amino acids. The CDR3 nucleotides read TGTGCCAGCAGCCCCCATGATGAAGGGACATTTGGAAACACCATATATTTT. It codes for CASSPHDEGTFGNTIYF. Full variable domain (rest looked up from reference TRBV9 and TRBJ1-3): DSGVTQTPKHLITATGQRVTLRCSPRSGDLSVYWYQQSLDQGLQFLIQYYNGEERAKGNILERFSAQQFPDLHSELNLSSLELGDSALYFCASSPHDEGTFGNTIYFGEGSWLTVV.

The chain uses TRBV19 and TRBJ1-2, with 9 bases matching TRBD1. The CDR3 covers 16 residues. V was pared by 4 bases and J by 2 bases, with 8 bases of the junction left unmatched. The germline gives CDR1 LNHDA, CDR2 SQIVND (reference sequence). CDR3 sequence: CASSKRDRALNYGYTF. The CDR3 DNA follows: TGTGCCAGTAGTAAAAGGGACAGGGCCCTCAACTATGGCTACACCTTC. Filled out from reference TRBV19 and TRBJ1-2, the complete variable domain reads DGGITQSPKYLFRKEGQNVTLSCEQNLNHDAMYWYRQDPGQGLRLIYYSQIVNDFQKGDIAEGYSVSREKKESFPLTVTSAQKNPTAFYLCASSKRDRALNYGYTFGSGTRLTVV.